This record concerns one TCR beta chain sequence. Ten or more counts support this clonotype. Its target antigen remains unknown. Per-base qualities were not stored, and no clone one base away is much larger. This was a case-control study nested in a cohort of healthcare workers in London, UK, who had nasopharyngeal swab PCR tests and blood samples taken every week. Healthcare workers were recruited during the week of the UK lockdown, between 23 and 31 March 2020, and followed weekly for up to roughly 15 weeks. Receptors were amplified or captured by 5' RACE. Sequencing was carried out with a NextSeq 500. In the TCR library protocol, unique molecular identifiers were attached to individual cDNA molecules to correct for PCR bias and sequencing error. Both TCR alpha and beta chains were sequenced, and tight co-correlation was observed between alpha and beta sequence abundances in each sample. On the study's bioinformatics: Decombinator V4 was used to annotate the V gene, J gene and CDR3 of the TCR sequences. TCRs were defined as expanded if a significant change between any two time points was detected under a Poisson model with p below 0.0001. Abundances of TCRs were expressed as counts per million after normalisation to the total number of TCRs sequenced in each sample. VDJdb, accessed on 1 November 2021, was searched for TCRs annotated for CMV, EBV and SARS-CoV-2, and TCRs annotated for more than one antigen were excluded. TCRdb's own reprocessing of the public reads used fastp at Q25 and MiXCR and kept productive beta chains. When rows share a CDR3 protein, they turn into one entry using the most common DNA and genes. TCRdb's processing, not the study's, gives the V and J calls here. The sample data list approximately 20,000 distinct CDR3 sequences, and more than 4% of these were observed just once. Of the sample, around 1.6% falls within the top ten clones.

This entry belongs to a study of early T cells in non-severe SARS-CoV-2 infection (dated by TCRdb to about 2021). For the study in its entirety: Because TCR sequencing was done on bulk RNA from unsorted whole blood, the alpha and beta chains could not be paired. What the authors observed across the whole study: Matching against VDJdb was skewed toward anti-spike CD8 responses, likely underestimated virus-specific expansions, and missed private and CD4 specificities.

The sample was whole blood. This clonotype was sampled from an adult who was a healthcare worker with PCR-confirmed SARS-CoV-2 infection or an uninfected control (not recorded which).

The DNA is as follows: TGTGCCAGCAGTTTAAACGCGGCTCAAGAGACCCAGTACTTC. Translated, this gives CASSLNAAQETQYF. The V and J genes are TRBV27 and TRBJ2-5; confidence is insufficient to name the D gene. According to the germline V gene (reference sequence), CDR1 reads MNHEY and CDR2 reads SMNVEV. Between the V and J ends, shortened by 2 bases and 2 bases respectively, the junction contains 9 bases. The CDR3 runs 14 amino acids, cysteine and phenylalanine included. Only the CDR3 region is kept as DNA, spanning 42 bases read in frame from base 1.